These 25 T cell receptor beta chains were all obtained from the same sample, sequenced in a study of CD8+ T cells in alopecia areata. RNA extraction and reverse transcription yielded cDNA as sequencing template. Some clones are missing from TCRdb's copy, which holds only in-frame ones; the method was immunoSEQ multiplex PCR. The sample records around 190,000 clones, around 65% being singletons. Treatment meaning: oral pan-JAK inhibitor, 5-10 mg twice daily. Sequencing was performed on CD4+ T cells sorted from blood, taken at week 4, from a patient treated with tofacitinib. These receptors were collected from a human donor with alopecia areata.

This chain links TRBV29-1 with TRBJ1-2; D call uncertain. Per germline, CDR1 SQVTM and CDR2 ANQGSEA. V was clipped by 3 bases and J by 4 bases, with 9 bases between them. This CDR3 is built from 12 residues. CDR3 residues: CSVEASTYGYTF. Here the CDR3 DNA reads TGCAGCGTTGAGGCGTCGACCTATGGCTACACCTTC.

The gene calls are TRBV7-2 and TRBJ2-1; D possibly uses TRBD1 or TRBD2 (5 bases each). V lost 5 bases, J lost 0 bases, and 20 bases lay in between. Germline loops: CDR1 SGHTA, CDR2 FQGNSA. The CDR3 has 18 residues. The CDR3 loop reads CASSQARGARGSYNEQFF. CDR3 DNA: TGTGCCAGCAGCCAAGCGAGGGGTGCACGGGGCTCCTACAATGAGCAGTTCTTC.

This clone occurred many times. J is TRBJ1-4 and V is TRBV2; D remains unclear. CDR1 is SNHLY, CDR2 FYNNEI, per germline. V was trimmed by 3 bases and J by 0 bases, leaving 11 bases between them. The CDR3 covers 16 residues. The CDR3 coding sequence is TGTGCCAGCAGTGAGGTCCCAAGGACAACTAATGAAAAACTGTTTTTT. Its protein is CASSEVPRTTNEKLFF.

J is TRBJ1-5 and V is TRBV7-9, with a weak D call TRBD1 (5 bases). Trimming stripped 1 base from V and 4 bases from J, with 5 bases between. CDR1 is SEHNR, CDR2 FQNEAQ, per germline (reference sequence). The CDR3 extends over 13 amino acids. This chain's CDR3 is CASSLGTNQPQHF. DNA of the CDR3: TGTGCCAGCAGCTTAGGGACAAATCAGCCCCAGCATTTT.

The chain links TRBV19 to TRBJ1-1; maybe TRBD1 (6 bases). CDR1 is LNHDA, CDR2 SQIVND, per germline (reference sequence). This CDR3 comprises 15 residues. Trimming cost V 7 bases and J 1 base, with 16 bases left between them. CDR3 nucleotides: TGTGCCAGTAAAAAGGCTGGACAGACGAACACTGAAGCTTTCTTT. Translating gives CASKKAGQTNTEAFF.

The chain has TRBV23-1 and TRBJ1-2; D is unresolved. TRBV23-1 is recorded as an ORF, its role being uncertain. The germline V and J ends were trimmed by 11 bases and 10 bases, with 17 bases remaining between them. The CDR3 covers 11 residues. The CDR3 here is CAGPTRLFYTF. For the CDR3, the DNA is TGCGCCGGCCCGACACGACTCTTCTACACCTTC.

This chain links TRBV6-6 with TRBJ2-7, with TRBD1 matching over 7 bases. Germline trimming cut 7 bases from V and 1 base from J; bases unmatched to any gene: 7. The CDR3 is made up of 14 amino acids. Germline V gene data show CDR1 as MNHNY and CDR2 as SVGAGI (reference sequence). The CDR3 is CASIDRAGSYEQYF. The CDR3, as DNA: TGTGCCAGCATCGACAGGGCAGGTTCCTACGAGCAGTACTTC.

Many counts were recorded for this clone. DNA of the CDR3: TGTGCCAGCAGTGTGTCAGAACTAGCCAAAAACATTCAGTACTTC. Protein: CASSVSELAKNIQYF. The rearrangement joins TRBV2 to TRBJ2-4; D ambiguous. The germline gives CDR1 SNHLY, CDR2 FYNNEI. V was trimmed by 4 bases and J by 0 bases, leaving 10 bases between them. The CDR3 runs 15 residues.

In DNA, the CDR3 is TGTGCCAGCAGTGCGGGCGGGGGGGCGAGGAATGAGCAGTTCTTC. It yields the protein CASSAGGGARNEQFF. The J gene is TRBJ2-1, the V gene TRBV2; 9 nucleotides match TRBD2. Germline trimming cut 4 bases from V and 7 bases from J; bases unmatched to any gene: 8. The CDR3 consists of 15 residues. Per the germline V gene, CDR1 is SNHLY and CDR2 is FYNNEI.

This sequence joins TRBV29-1 and TRBJ1-3; possibly TRBD1 for D (6 bases). This CDR3 contains 13 residues. Germline CDR1 reads SQVTM; CDR2 reads ANQGSEA. V gave up 0 bases and J gave up 9 bases, with 12 bases separating them. The CDR3 sequence: CSVEDGQSSTIYF. The CDR3 nucleotides are TGCAGCGTTGAAGACGGACAGTCGAGCACCATATATTTT.

The CDR3 sequence is CAWNLAGGLYTGELFF. The CDR3 DNA follows: TGTGCCTGGAATTTAGCGGGGGGTCTTTACACCGGGGAGCTGTTTTTT. The J gene is TRBJ2-2, the V gene TRBV30; 10 positions agree with TRBD2. CDR1 and CDR2 from the germline V gene are GTSNPN and SVGIG (reference sequence). J was trimmed by 3 bases and V by 4 bases; bases with no gene match: 8. This CDR3 has 16 amino acids.

The V call is TRBV5-6, the J call TRBJ2-5; 9 bases agree with TRBD1. The CDR3 runs 16 residues. Germline V lookup: CDR1 SGHDT, CDR2 YYEEEE. The V segment lost 4 bases and the J segment 3 bases; nucleotides outside the gene matches: 10. In DNA, the CDR3 is TGTGCCAGCAGCCCGTTGGGACAGGGCCACGAAGAGACCCAGTACTTC. It encodes CASSPLGQGHEETQYF.

Details on this clone: Other DNA sequences within the sample encode an identical CDR3. The chain recombines TRBV5-1 with TRBJ2-3, with D unresolved. The CDR3 is 11 amino acids. Trimming stripped 2 bases from V and 2 bases from J, with 0 bases between. Germline V lookup: CDR1 SGHRS, CDR2 YFSETQ. CDR3 protein: CASSFTDTQYF. Written as DNA, the CDR3 is TGCGCCAGCAGCTTCACAGATACGCAGTATTTT.

The V gene is TRBV6-5, the J gene TRBJ2-7; 9 nucleotides agree with TRBD1. Germline V lookup: CDR1 MNHEY, CDR2 SVGAGI. The CDR3 consists of 14 residues. V lost 5 bases and J lost 8; bases outside the gene matches: 10. CDR3 coding DNA: TGTGCCAGCAGTGAAACCGGGACAGGGTATAAGCAGTACTTC. Amino acid sequence: CASSETGTGYKQYF.

CDR3 region: CASVISGANVLTF. Here the CDR3 DNA reads TGTGCCAGCGTAATCTCTGGGGCCAACGTCCTGACTTTC. The chain links TRBV6-6 to TRBJ2-6; D unresolved. Per the germline V gene, CDR1 is MNHNY and CDR2 is SVGAGI (reference sequence). The CDR3 consists of 13 residues. The V and J ends lost 8 bases and 0 bases respectively, with 5 bases between them.

The V call is TRBV5-1, the J call TRBJ2-5, with D perhaps TRBD2 (7 bases). The CDR3 has 16 amino acids. Deletions cut 2 bases from V and 5 bases from J, with 19 bases between. CDR1 is SGHRS, CDR2 YFSETQ, per germline. CDR3 sequence (DNA): TGCGCCAGCAGCTTACAACAGGGTCCGGGAGGCGAGACCCAGTACTTC. It is translated as CASSLQQGPGGETQYF.

The sample holds a few counts of this clone. This chain's CDR3 is CASSREGSYEQYF. CDR3 DNA sequence: TGTGCCAGCTCTAGGGAAGGGTCCTACGAGCAGTACTTC. The chain has TRBV6-1 and TRBJ2-7; D not resolved. Germline CDR1 reads MNHNS; CDR2 reads SASEGT. Trimming stripped 8 bases from V and 1 base from J, with 12 bases between. This CDR3 is built from 13 residues.

Regarding this clone: Other DNA sequences in this specimen translate into the identical CDR3. The J gene is TRBJ1-1, the V gene TRBV30, with D tentatively TRBD1 (5 bases). Per the germline V gene, CDR1 is GTSNPN and CDR2 is SVGIG (reference sequence). The CDR3 spans 12 residues. Trimming stripped 0 bases from V and 3 bases from J, with 5 bases between. The chain's CDR3 is CAWSVQDTEAFF. In nucleotides, the CDR3 is TGTGCCTGGAGTGTACAGGACACTGAAGCTTTCTTT.

The rearrangement uses TRBV29-1 and TRBJ2-7, with 7 bases fitting TRBD1. Trimming cost V 6 bases and J 3 bases; bases outside gene matches: 5. CDR3 size: 12 residues. CDR1 and CDR2 (germline): SQVTM, ANQGSEA. CDR3 sequence (DNA): TGCAGCGTGGGGGACAGCTTCTACGAGCAGTACTTC. It yields the protein CSVGDSFYEQYF.

Concerning this clone: At one end, the junction sequence differs from germline, possibly due to a read error. The chain links TRBV6-5 to TRBJ2-3, with TRBD1 matching 9 bases. Germline lookup yields CDR1 MNHEY and CDR2 SVGAGI. CDR3 length: 16 residues. The CDR3 DNA reads as TGTGCCAGCAGTAACTCCGGGACAGGGACGACAGATACGCAGTATTTT. Translating gives CASSNSGTGTTDTQYF.

This clone was observed a handful of times. CDR3 sequence: CASSQASGGQETQYF. The CDR3, as DNA: TGTGCCAGCAGCCAAGCCAGCGGGGGGCAAGAGACCCAGTACTTC. The rearrangement uses TRBV4-2 and TRBJ2-5; 9 bases are shared with TRBD2. Germline values: CDR1 LGHNA, CDR2 YNFKEQ. The CDR3 extends over 15 amino acids. V was pared by 1 base and J by 2 bases, with 2 bases of the junction left unmatched.

The chain combines TRBV2 with TRBJ2-3; 8 nucleotides agree with TRBD1. CDR3 length: 17 amino acids. J was trimmed by 0 bases and V by 6 bases; bases with no gene match: 11. Germline CDR1 SNHLY, CDR2 FYNNEI. The CDR3 sequence: CASSQAQGALSTDTQYF. The CDR3 nucleotides are TGTGCCAGCAGCCAGGCTCAGGGGGCTCTAAGCACAGATACGCAGTATTTT.

This chain links TRBV5-1 with TRBJ2-7; tentative D call: TRBD1 (5 bases). V lost 0 bases to trimming and J lost 3 bases, with 10 bases between them. The CDR3 length is 14 residues. CDR1 and CDR2 from the germline V gene are SGHRS and YFSETQ. This CDR3 is CASSLGIGDYEQYF. In nucleotides, the CDR3 is TGCGCCAGCAGCTTGGGAATAGGGGACTACGAGCAGTACTTC. Using reference TRBV5-1 and TRBJ2-7 for the parts outside the CDR3, the full variable domain is KAGVTQTPRYLIKTRGQQVTLSCSPISGHRSVSWYQQTPGQGLQFLFEYFSETQRNKGNFPGRFSGRQFSNSRSEMNVSTLELGDSALYLCASSLGIGDYEQYFGPGTRLTVT.

This clone was detected only a few times. The genes are TRBV30 and TRBJ2-1; D is uncertain. V shed 6 bases and J shed 9 bases, with 3 bases lying between them. This CDR3 contains 8 residues. Germline values: CDR1 GTSNPN, CDR2 SVGIG (reference sequence). The CDR3 nucleotides read TGTGCCTGCTGTGAGCAGTTCTTC. Residues: CACCEQFF.

This clone came up a few times. The chain is built from TRBV7-2 and TRBJ2-3, with 8 bases fitting TRBD1. CDR1 and CDR2 from the germline V gene are SGHTA and FQGNSA. Trimming at V came to 8 bases and at J to 1 base, leaving 5 bases not matched to a gene. The CDR3 is 14 amino acids. The DNA of the CDR3 is TGTGCCAGCCTACAGGGGGGTCGCACAGATACGCAGTATTTT. It translates to CASLQGGRTDTQYF. The full variable domain, rest sourced from reference TRBV7-2 and TRBJ2-3, is GAGVSQSPSNKVTEKGKDVELRCDPISGHTALYWYRQSLGQGLEFLIYFQGNSAPDKSGLPSDRFSAERTGGSVSTLTIQRTQQEDSAVYLCASLQGGRTDTQYFGPGTRLTVL.